Presented here are 7 T cell receptor beta chains from one specimen sequenced in a study of PD-L1 blockade in urothelial cancer (dated by TCRdb to about 2017). Libraries were constructed by the immunoSEQ multiplex PCR assay. TCRdb provides this immuneACCESS table in a form limited to in-frame rearrangements. Some clones are lacking; in checked studies, under half of them reflect an unresolved V gene, and why the rest are absent is not known. The sample data list fewer than 60,000 clones, and 80% to 90% of these were observed just once. The ten largest clonotypes hold 3% to 4% of the sample. Explained via the paper, the time point label denotes: pretreatment peripheral blood. This specimen was PBMCs, taken around atezolizumab (anti-PD-L1) treatment. All receptors derive from a man between 65 and 85 years old with urothelial cancer.

CDR3 nucleotide sequence: TGTGCCTGGAGTGAAGGGAGCGTAAACACTGAAGCTTTCTTT. Encoded protein: CAWSEGSVNTEAFF. The V call is TRBV30, the J call TRBJ1-1, with D uncertain. V lost 1 base and J 2 bases, leaving 11 bases between the germline ends. The CDR3 sequence is 14 residues long. Looked up from germline, CDR1 is GTSNPN and CDR2 is SVGIG (reference sequence). The full variable domain, rest sourced from reference TRBV30 and TRBJ1-1, is SQTIHQWPATLVQPVGSPLSLECTVEGTSNPNLYWYRQAAGRGLQLLFYSVGIGQISSEVPQNLSASRPQDRQFILSSKKLLLSDSGFYLCAWSEGSVNTEAFFGQGTRLTVV.

This CDR3 is CASSFTSGTGEQYF. CDR3 DNA sequence: TGTGCCAGCAGCTTTACTAGCGGGACGGGCGAGCAGTACTTC. The V gene is TRBV11-2, the J gene TRBJ2-7; 10 bases align to TRBD2. CDR1 and CDR2 from the germline V gene are SGHAT and FQNNGV. The CDR3 loop spans 14 amino acids. The V segment lost 3 bases and the J segment 6 bases; nucleotides outside the gene matches: 5.

As regards this clone: Other nucleotide sequences in the sample specify the same CDR3. The chain is built from TRBV27 and TRBJ2-3; D may be TRBD1 (6 bases). Germline lookup yields CDR1 MNHEY and CDR2 SMNVEV (reference sequence). V gave up 3 bases and J gave up 6 bases, with 10 bases separating them. The CDR3 sequence is 13 residues long. CDR3 bases: TGTGCCAGCAGTTTCCGAGGGGGTGATACGCAGTATTTT. Protein sequence: CASSFRGGDTQYF.

V usage is TRBV29-1 and J usage is TRBJ2-7; 11 bases are a match to TRBD2. Unmatched junction bases numbered 9, after V lost 7 bases and J lost 7 bases. The CDR3 runs 13 residues. Looked up from germline, CDR1 is SQVTM and CDR2 is ANQGSEA. CDR3 amino acids: CSASPSSGREQYF. The DNA for the CDR3 is TGCAGCGCATCACCTTCTAGCGGGAGGGAGCAGTACTTC.

The rearrangement uses TRBV9 and TRBJ2-3; D remains unclear. Germline V gives CDR1 SGDLS, CDR2 YYNGEE. The V end lost 2 bases, the J end lost 1 base, and 8 bases lay between the germline ends. The CDR3 has 14 residues. Here the CDR3 reads CASSVTTRTDTQYF. The CDR3, as DNA: TGTGCCAGCAGCGTTACGACACGCACAGATACGCAGTATTTT.

The chain recombines TRBV19 with TRBJ2-5; tentatively, D is TRBD1 (7 bases). CDR3 size: 15 residues. V lost 5 bases and J lost 5, with 18 bases in between. From germline, CDR1 is LNHDA and CDR2 SQIVND (reference sequence). The CDR3 spells CASSSLPTGRETQYF. For the CDR3, the DNA is TGTGCCAGTAGTTCTCTCCCGACAGGGAGGGAGACCCAGTACTTC.

This clone was counted a few times. The rearrangement uses TRBV7-3 and TRBJ1-1, with 7 bases that match TRBD1. V shed 0 bases and J 11 bases; nucleotides not matched to a gene: 9. Germline assignment: CDR1 SGHTA and CDR2 FQGTGA. The CDR3 consists of 14 residues. The CDR3 loop reads CASSLTRDSPGAFF. For the CDR3, the DNA is TGTGCCAGCAGCTTAACACGGGACAGCCCTGGGGCTTTCTTT.